This entry is about one TCR beta chain. CDR3 size: 14 residues. CDR1 and CDR2 from the germline V gene are KGHSH and LQKENI. Germline trimming cut 6 bases from V and 5 bases from J; bases unmatched to any gene: 7. Measured with immunoSEQ multiplex PCR; TCRdb has only the in-frame clones, and not every one. In the table there are 200,000 to 250,000 clones, 85% to 90% of which are singletons. This sample was taken from a study of blood T cell repertoires in COVID-19. V gene TRBV18 combines with J gene TRBJ1-1; TRBD1 matches at 9 bases. Sequenced: peripheral blood. The clonotype originates from an older woman with active or convalescent COVID-19. The CDR3, as DNA: TGTGCCAGCTCCGCGACAGGGACAGGGACTGAAGCTTTCTTT. Translating gives CASSATGTGTEAFF.